The 9 T cell receptor beta chains reported below all come from one sample, sequenced in a study of OX40 agonist ivuxolimab in advanced cancers. TCRdb keeps only in-frame clones here, not all; method: immunoSEQ multiplex PCR. The table includes around 20,000 clones, less than 95% detected once. The sequencing here drew on CD4+ or CD8+ T cells sorted from blood, taken in a trial of the OX40 agonist ivuxolimab. Receptors originate from an adult with an advanced solid tumor such as melanoma, head and neck, liver or kidney cancer.

Here the CDR3 DNA reads TGTGCCAGCAGTTTTCTCGGCAACTTAATTCGGGGAGCTTTCTTT. It codes for CASSFLGNLIRGAFF. The J gene is TRBJ1-1, the V gene TRBV28, with D unresolved. The germline V gene has CDR1 MDHEN and CDR2 SYDVKM. V lost 3 bases and J lost 10, with 21 bases in between. CDR3 length equals 15 residues.

This rearrangement joins TRBV7-2 to TRBJ2-7; D remains unclear. Germline values: CDR1 SGHTA, CDR2 FQGNSA. The CDR3 extends over 16 amino acids. Trimming shortened V by 5 bases and J by 0 bases, and 17 bases separated the two germline ends. The CDR3, as DNA: TGTGCCAGCAGCGCAAAACATCGACTCGCCTCCTACGAGCAGTACTTC. Amino acid sequence: CASSAKHRLASYEQYF.

As for this clone: This specimen includes other DNA sequences encoding the same CDR3. The chain couples TRBV25-1 to TRBJ2-1; D not certain. The V gene's germline CDR1 is MGHDK and CDR2 SYGVNS. V was cut by 6 bases and J by 12 bases, with 12 bases left in between. The CDR3 sequence is 11 residues long. In DNA, the CDR3 is TGTGCCAGCAGCTTCCAATTGTCGCAGTTCTTC. Encoded protein: CASSFQLSQFF.

V is TRBV4-2 and J is TRBJ2-5, with a weak D call TRBD2 (6 bases). Germline V lookup: CDR1 LGHNA, CDR2 YNFKEQ. The V and J ends lost 0 bases and 5 bases respectively, with 13 bases between them. The CDR3 sequence is 15 residues long. The CDR3 protein is CASSQDPGVSETQYF. CDR3 nucleotide sequence: TGTGCCAGCAGCCAAGATCCGGGAGTGTCGGAGACCCAGTACTTC.

A word on this clone: Relative to the germline gene, one junction end is altered; a read error may explain this. The gene calls are TRBV7-3 and TRBJ1-3, with D unresolved. CDR3 length: 15 amino acids. Germline-derived CDR1 and CDR2 are SGHTA and FQGTGA. The CDR3 bases are TGTGCCAGCAGCAGTTTGCCGGGAGCTGGCAACACCATATATTTT. Translation gives CASSSLPGAGNTIYF.

The chain carries TRBV7-9 and TRBJ2-3, with D tentatively TRBD2 (6 bases). The V end lost 4 bases, the J end lost 5 bases, and 16 bases lay between the germline ends. Germline loops: CDR1 SEHNR, CDR2 FQNEAQ (reference sequence). The CDR3 sequence is 15 residues long. The CDR3 loop is CASSSPEAGGDTQYF. The CDR3 nucleotides read TGTGCCAGCAGCTCCCCTGAGGCCGGGGGAGATACGCAGTATTTT.

This sequence joins TRBV4-3 and TRBJ2-7, with 8 bases lining up with TRBD2. V trimming: 3 bases; J trimming: 4 bases; junction bases outside the gene matches: 14. Germline assignment: CDR1 LGHNA and CDR2 YSLEER. This CDR3 spans 17 amino acids. CDR3 in amino acids: CASSQAPFGREEYEQYF. The DNA of the CDR3 is TGCGCCAGCAGCCAGGCACCATTTGGGCGGGAGGAGTACGAGCAGTACTTC.

The chain couples TRBV19 to TRBJ1-1; no definite D call. The CDR3 is 13 amino acids. Per germline, CDR1 LNHDA and CDR2 SQIVND (reference sequence). V was pared by 10 bases and J by 4 bases, with 16 bases between. The CDR3 spells CATQGHSGTEAFF. The CDR3, as DNA: TGTGCCACCCAAGGGCATTCGGGCACTGAAGCTTTCTTT. Combining the CDR3 with reference TRBV19 and TRBJ1-1 gives the whole variable domain DGGITQSPKYLFRKEGQNVTLSCEQNLNHDAMYWYRQDPGQGLRLIYYSQIVNDFQKGDIAEGYSVSREKKESFPLTVTSAQKNPTAFYLCATQGHSGTEAFFGQGTRLTVV.

This chain joins TRBV4-3 and TRBJ1-3; D ambiguous. The CDR3 extends over 15 amino acids. Trimming pared 0 bases from V and 1 base from J, leaving 7 bases between. Per the germline V gene, CDR1 is LGHNA and CDR2 is YSLEER. The CDR3 loop reads CASSQDRKSGNTIYF. CDR3 in DNA: TGCGCCAGCAGCCAAGATCGTAAGTCTGGAAACACCATATATTTT.